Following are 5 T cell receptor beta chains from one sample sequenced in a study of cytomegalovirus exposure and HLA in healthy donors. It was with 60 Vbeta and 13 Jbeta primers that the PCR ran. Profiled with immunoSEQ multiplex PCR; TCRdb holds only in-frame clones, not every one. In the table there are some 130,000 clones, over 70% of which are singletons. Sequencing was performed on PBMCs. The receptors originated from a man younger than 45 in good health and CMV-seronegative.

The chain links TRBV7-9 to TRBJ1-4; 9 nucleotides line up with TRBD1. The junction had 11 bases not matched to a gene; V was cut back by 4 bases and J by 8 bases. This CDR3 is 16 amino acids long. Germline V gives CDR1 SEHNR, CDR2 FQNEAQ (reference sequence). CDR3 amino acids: CASSSSGQGWDEKLFF. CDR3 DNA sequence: TGTGCCAGCAGCTCGTCGGGACAGGGATGGGACGAAAAACTGTTTTTT. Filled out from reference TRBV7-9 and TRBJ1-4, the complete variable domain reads DTGVSQNPRHKITKRGQNVTFRCDPISEHNRLYWYRQTLGQGPEFLTYFQNEAQLEKSRLLSDRFSAERPKGSFSTLEIQRTEQGDSAMYLCASSSSGQGWDEKLFFGSGTQLSVL.

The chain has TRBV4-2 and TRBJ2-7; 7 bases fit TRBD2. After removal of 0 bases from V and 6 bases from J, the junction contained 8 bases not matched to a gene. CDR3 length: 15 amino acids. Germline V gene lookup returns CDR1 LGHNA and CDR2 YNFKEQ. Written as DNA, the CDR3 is TGTGCCAGCAGCCAAGATTGGGCGGGAGTGATCGAGCAGTACTTC. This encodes CASSQDWAGVIEQYF.

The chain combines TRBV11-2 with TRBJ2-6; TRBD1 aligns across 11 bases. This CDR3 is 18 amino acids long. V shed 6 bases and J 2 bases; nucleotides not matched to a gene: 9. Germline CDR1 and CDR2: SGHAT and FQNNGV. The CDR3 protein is CASRSRGTGGPGANVLTF. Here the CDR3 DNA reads TGTGCCAGCAGGTCCAGGGGGACAGGGGGTCCTGGGGCCAACGTCCTGACTTTC.

CDR3 residues: CASSLILARGTDTQYF. CDR3 nucleotide sequence: TGTGCCAGCAGTTTAATACTAGCGAGAGGCACAGATACGCAGTATTTT. This chain connects TRBV27 to TRBJ2-3; 7 bases line up with TRBD2. The CDR3 consists of 16 residues. Losses at the gene ends were 2 bases for V and 1 base for J; bases not matched to a gene: 6. The germline CDR1 and CDR2 sequences are MNHEY and SMNVEV (reference sequence).

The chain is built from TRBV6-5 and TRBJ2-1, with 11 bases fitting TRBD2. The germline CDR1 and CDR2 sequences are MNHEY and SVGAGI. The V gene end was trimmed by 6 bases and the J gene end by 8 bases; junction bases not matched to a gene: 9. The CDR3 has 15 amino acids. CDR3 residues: CASSLTSGSWHEQFF. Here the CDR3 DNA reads TGTGCCAGCAGCTTAACTAGCGGGAGCTGGCATGAGCAGTTCTTC.